The 32 T cell receptor beta chains presented below share a single source sample, sequenced in a study of blood T cell repertoires in COVID-19. Sequencing was performed with immunoSEQ multiplex PCR; in TCRdb, only in-frame clones are kept and a portion is missing. The sample shows 150,000 to 160,000 clones, about four fifths of them seen only once. The sample comprised peripheral blood. The receptors were sampled from a woman in her sixties or seventies with acute or convalescent COVID-19.

The chain carries TRBV6-5 and TRBJ1-4; D is unclear. Trimming pared 0 bases from V and 7 bases from J, leaving 9 bases between. The CDR3 extends over 14 amino acids. Germline V gives CDR1 MNHEY, CDR2 SVGAGI. This CDR3 reads CASSYSRVSEKLFF. CDR3 bases: TGTGCCAGCAGTTACTCCCGGGTCTCTGAAAAACTGTTTTTT.

The gene calls are TRBV2 and TRBJ1-1; 7 nucleotides line up with TRBD1. Per the germline V gene, CDR1 is SNHLY and CDR2 is FYNNEI. J gave up 0 bases and V 7 bases, and 8 bases lay outside the gene matches. The CDR3 loop spans 15 amino acids. CDR3 in DNA: TGTGCCAGCACCGGACAGGCTTTAATGAACACTGAAGCTTTCTTT. Translated, it gives CASTGQALMNTEAFF.

This clone has just a few counts. This chain joins TRBV3-1 (or the pseudogene TRBV3-2) and TRBJ1-1; 10 nucleotides match TRBD1. Germline V lookup: CDR1 LGHDT, CDR2 YNNKEL (reference sequence). V gave up 6 bases and J gave up 1 base; unmatched junction bases: 8. CDR3 length equals 16 residues. The CDR3 bases are TGTGCCAGCAGTCGACGGGACAGGGGAACGAACACTGAAGCTTTCTTT. This translates into CASSRRDRGTNTEAFF.

V usage is TRBV4-1 and J usage is TRBJ1-3; 8 bases line up with TRBD1. V dropped 0 bases and J dropped 4; count of bases not matched to a gene: 11. CDR1 is MGHRA, CDR2 YSYEKL, per germline. This CDR3 spans 18 amino acids. The CDR3 DNA reads as TGCGCCAGCAGCCAAGATTCGACAGGGGCCTCCTCCGGAAACACCATATATTTT. It codes for CASSQDSTGASSGNTIYF.

V is TRBV10-3 and J is TRBJ2-2, with D hard to call. The germline gives CDR1 ENHRY, CDR2 SYGVKD. The CDR3 totals 13 residues. The ends were cut back, 3 bases at V and 6 bases at J, with 8 bases in the middle. The CDR3 loop reads CAISDLLPGELFF. The CDR3 DNA reads as TGTGCCATCAGTGACCTACTACCCGGGGAGCTGTTTTTT.

This chain joins TRBV4-1 and TRBJ2-3; D is possibly TRBD1 (7 bases). Per the germline V gene, CDR1 is MGHRA and CDR2 is YSYEKL. The CDR3 consists of 14 residues. Trimming shortened V by 4 bases and J by 1 base, and 9 bases separated the two germline ends. This chain's CDR3 is CASSRGTGTDTQYF. CDR3 sequence (DNA): TGCGCCAGCAGCCGCGGGACAGGCACAGATACGCAGTATTTT.

The rearrangement joins TRBV5-1 to TRBJ2-1, with a tentative D call TRBD2 (5 bases). The germline V and J ends were trimmed by 4 bases and 8 bases, with 22 bases remaining between them. Germline-derived CDR1 and CDR2 are SGHRS and YFSETQ. The CDR3 is 16 amino acids. The DNA of the CDR3 is TGCGCCAGCAGCCCCGAACAAGTCCGAGTGGGAGATGAGCAGTTCTTC. This encodes CASSPEQVRVGDEQFF.

V is TRBV5-1 and J is TRBJ1-1; D call uncertain. Germline V gene sequence: CDR1 SGHRS, CDR2 YFSETQ. This CDR3 spans 13 amino acids. V was pared by 3 bases and J by 0 bases, with 6 bases between. CDR3 DNA sequence: TGCGCCAGCAGCTATACAGTGAACACTGAAGCTTTCTTT. This encodes CASSYTVNTEAFF.

This clone was seen once. The CDR3 DNA follows: TGTGCCATCAGGACAGGGGGGAACACTGAAGCTTTCTTT. Translation gives CAIRTGGNTEAFF. This chain links TRBV10-3 with TRBJ1-1; TRBD1 matches at 9 bases. After removal of 6 bases from V and 1 base from J, the junction contained 0 bases not matched to a gene. Per the germline V gene, CDR1 is ENHRY and CDR2 is SYGVKD. The CDR3 has 13 residues.

The chain couples TRBV19 to TRBJ1-2; D remains unclear. The CDR3 sequence is 14 residues long. CDR1 LNHDA and CDR2 SQIVND come from the germline V gene (reference sequence). The V end lost 7 bases, the J end lost 4 bases, and 16 bases lay between the germline ends. Here the CDR3 DNA reads TGTGCCAGTAAAGAGACGGGTGTAGGCTATGGCTACACCTTC. Encoded protein: CASKETGVGYGYTF.

V usage is TRBV5-4 and J usage is TRBJ1-6; 11 positions agree with TRBD1. V was clipped by 3 bases and J by 9 bases; unmatched bases: 2. Germline CDR1 is SGHNT and CDR2 is YYREEE (reference sequence). This CDR3 is 14 amino acids long. Here the CDR3 DNA reads TGTGCCAGCAGCTCGGACAGGGGGCGTTCACCCCTCCACTTT. It codes for CASSSDRGRSPLHF. Complete variable domain (other parts from reference TRBV5-4 and TRBJ1-6): ETGVTQSPTHLIKTRGQQVTLRCSSQSGHNTVSWYQQALGQGPQFIFQYYREEENGRGNFPPRFSGLQFPNYSSELNVNALELDDSALYLCASSSDRGRSPLHFGNGTRLTVT.

This clone has more than one count but fewer than ten. The rearrangement uses TRBV5-4 and TRBJ2-2; a weak D match, TRBD2 (5 bases). The germline CDR1 and CDR2 sequences are SGHNT and YYREEE (reference sequence). The V gene lost 4 bases and the J gene lost 4 bases, with 8 bases spanning the gap. This CDR3 spans 13 amino acids. CDR3 region: CASSATSTGELFF. CDR3 coding DNA: TGTGCCAGCAGCGCTACTAGCACCGGGGAGCTGTTTTTT. Filled out from reference TRBV5-4 and TRBJ2-2, the complete variable domain reads ETGVTQSPTHLIKTRGQQVTLRCSSQSGHNTVSWYQQALGQGPQFIFQYYREEENGRGNFPPRFSGLQFPNYSSELNVNALELDDSALYLCASSATSTGELFFGEGSRLTVL.

This clone was seen just once. This rearrangement joins TRBV19 to TRBJ1-1; D is undetermined. Germline-derived CDR1 and CDR2 are LNHDA and SQIVND (reference sequence). The CDR3 runs to 12 residues. V was clipped by 6 bases and J by 5 bases, with 10 bases between them. As DNA, the CDR3 is TGTGCCAGTAGAGGCAGGTGGACTGAAGCTTTCTTT. This codes for CASRGRWTEAFF.

The J gene is TRBJ2-1, the V gene TRBV11-3; D perhaps matches TRBD2 (6 bases). Trimming removed 0 bases at V and 7 bases at J, with 10 bases between. Germline V gives CDR1 SGHNT, CDR2 YENEEA. The CDR3 length is 14 residues. The CDR3 DNA sequence: TGTGCCAGCAGCTTAGAGCGGGGATTGAATGAGCAGTTCTTC. Protein sequence: CASSLERGLNEQFF.

This chain links TRBV5-1 with TRBJ2-3, with 9 bases identical to TRBD1. V was clipped by 4 bases and J by 5 bases; unmatched bases: 11. The CDR3 extends over 16 amino acids. In germline, CDR1 is SGHRS, CDR2 YFSETQ. Here the CDR3 reads CASSGLTGGYRDTQYF. The CDR3 bases are TGCGCCAGCAGCGGTCTAACAGGGGGCTATAGAGATACGCAGTATTTT.

The chain uses TRBV24-1 and TRBJ1-1; D is possibly TRBD1 (6 bases). Trimming pared 0 bases from V and 11 bases from J, leaving 15 bases between. This CDR3 is 14 amino acids long. Germline lookup yields CDR1 KGHDR and CDR2 SFDVKD. The CDR3 reads CATSDLGATRGAFF. CDR3 in DNA: TGTGCCACCAGTGATTTGGGGGCGACAAGGGGGGCTTTCTTT.

The CDR3: CASNPGNYEQYF. The CDR3 coding sequence is TGCGCCAGCAACCCAGGGAACTACGAGCAGTACTTC. This chain joins TRBV10-2 and TRBJ2-7; TRBD1 might be the D (5 bases). V lost 7 bases and J 3 bases, leaving 10 bases between the germline ends. The germline CDR1 and CDR2 sequences are WSHSY and SAAADI. The CDR3 extends over 12 amino acids.

The chain uses TRBV3-1 (or the pseudogene TRBV3-2) and TRBJ2-2; weak D call: TRBD2 (5 bases). Germline V gene sequence: CDR1 LGHDT, CDR2 YNNKEL (reference sequence). With 3 bases removed from V and 4 bases from J, the gap between germline ends came to 9 bases. The CDR3 spans 14 residues. The CDR3 reads CASSQRAITGELFF. DNA for the CDR3: TGTGCCAGCAGCCAGAGGGCCATCACCGGGGAGCTGTTTTTT.

This chain joins TRBV19 and TRBJ1-1, with 9 nucleotides matching TRBD1. V trimming: 5 bases; J trimming: 1 base; junction bases outside the gene matches: 11. The germline gives CDR1 LNHDA, CDR2 SQIVND (reference sequence). The CDR3 covers 17 residues. CDR3 DNA sequence: TGTGCCAGTAGTTTAAAAGGACAGGGGATGTGGAACACTGAAGCTTTCTTT. Translation: CASSLKGQGMWNTEAFF.

On this clone: Other DNA sequences from this sample encode an identical CDR3 as well. This chain uses TRBV7-2 with TRBJ1-1; 8 bases align to TRBD1. The CDR3 length is 15 residues. Germline values: CDR1 SGHTA, CDR2 FQGNSA. V shed 5 bases and J 1 base; nucleotides not matched to a gene: 6. Written as DNA, the CDR3 is TGTGCCAGCAGCCCACCCGGGACAGGGAACACTGAAGCTTTCTTT. It specifies CASSPPGTGNTEAFF.

On this clone: The same CDR3 can be traced to other DNA sequences in this sample. V is TRBV27 and J is TRBJ1-1; 7 bases match TRBD1. The ends lost 6 bases at V and 2 bases at J; junction bases unmatched: 6. The CDR3 covers 14 residues. The germline gives CDR1 MNHEY, CDR2 SMNVEV (reference sequence). This CDR3 is CASSFQGGNTEAFF. The CDR3 DNA is TGTGCCAGCAGCTTTCAGGGGGGCAACACTGAAGCTTTCTTT.

The genes are TRBV18 and TRBJ2-5, with 7 bases lining up with TRBD1. Per the germline V gene, CDR1 is KGHSH and CDR2 is LQKENI. V was pared by 6 bases and J by 2 bases, with 3 bases of the junction left unmatched. This CDR3 comprises 13 residues. The CDR3 sequence: CASSGTAQETQYF. The CDR3 region has the DNA TGTGCCAGCTCGGGGACAGCGCAAGAGACCCAGTACTTC.

J is TRBJ1-3 and V is TRBV5-1, with TRBD1 identical over 9 bases. CDR1 SGHRS and CDR2 YFSETQ come from the germline V gene. The CDR3 covers 19 residues. V trimming: 3 bases; J trimming: 0 bases; junction bases outside the gene matches: 13. CDR3 region: CASSSPPGTGPNSGNTIYF. In DNA, the CDR3 is TGCGCCAGCAGCTCTCCACCCGGGACAGGGCCCAACTCTGGAAACACCATATATTTT. Together with reference TRBV5-1 and TRBJ1-3, the CDR3 gives the full variable domain: KAGVTQTPRYLIKTRGQQVTLSCSPISGHRSVSWYQQTPGQGLQFLFEYFSETQRNKGNFPGRFSGRQFSNSRSEMNVSTLELGDSALYLCASSSPPGTGPNSGNTIYFGEGSWLTVV.

V and J are TRBV28 and TRBJ2-4, with D possibly being TRBD2 (5 bases). Trimming took off 3 bases at V and 1 base at J, with 10 bases between the two ends. Germline loops: CDR1 MDHEN, CDR2 SYDVKM. The CDR3 spans 15 residues. The CDR3 spells CASSFVERAKNIQYF. The CDR3 coding sequence is TGTGCCAGCAGTTTCGTGGAGCGGGCCAAAAACATTCAGTACTTC.

A remark on this clone: Additional DNA sequences in this sample encode the identical CDR3. J is TRBJ1-2 and V is TRBV6-5, with TRBD1 matching over 7 bases. The junction had 5 bases not matched to a gene; V was cut back by 0 bases and J by 4 bases. This CDR3 is built from 15 residues. The germline gives CDR1 MNHEY, CDR2 SVGAGI. CDR3 loop: CASSYSIQGGYGYTF. CDR3 sequence (DNA): TGTGCCAGCAGTTACTCGATTCAGGGGGGCTATGGCTACACCTTC.

A word on this clone: Other DNA sequences in the same sample also yield this CDR3. This chain links TRBV3-1 (or the pseudogene TRBV3-2) with TRBJ1-2; perhaps TRBD1 as D (5 bases). The CDR3 is made up of 15 amino acids. The germline V and J ends were trimmed by 1 base and 2 bases, with 11 bases remaining between them. Germline V lookup: CDR1 LGHDT, CDR2 YNNKEL (reference sequence). The CDR3 DNA follows: TGTGCCAGCAGCCAAGGATTAAGGGGAAACTATGGCTACACCTTC. It is translated as CASSQGLRGNYGYTF.

The rearrangement joins TRBV5-1 to TRBJ2-7; possible D gene TRBD2, 6 bases. CDR1 is SGHRS, CDR2 YFSETQ, per germline. The CDR3 totals 15 residues. The germline V and J ends were trimmed by 4 bases and 5 bases, with 19 bases remaining between them. CDR3 bases: TGCGCCAGCAGCCTTCAGGGACTGTTATCGGACGAGCAGTACGTC. This codes for CASSLQGLLSDEQYV.

This chain links TRBV5-1 with TRBJ1-5, with 10 bases fitting TRBD1. The CDR3 totals 15 residues. J was trimmed by 3 bases and V by 5 bases; bases with no gene match: 5. Germline CDR1 SGHRS, CDR2 YFSETQ. CDR3 sequence: CASSSGTGDNQPQHF. The DNA of the CDR3 is TGCGCCAGCAGTTCCGGGACAGGGGACAATCAGCCCCAGCATTTT.

The chain is built from TRBV5-1 and TRBJ2-3; TRBD1 agrees at 11 bases. There are 14 residues in the CDR3. Per germline, CDR1 SGHRS and CDR2 YFSETQ. The junction had 4 bases not matched to a gene; V was cut back by 4 bases and J by 6 bases. The CDR3 spells CASSPDRGRDTQYF. In nucleotides, the CDR3 is TGCGCCAGCAGCCCGGACAGGGGGCGGGATACGCAGTATTTT.

This clone was counted only a few times. This CDR3 is also generated by other DNA sequences in the sample. The chain is built from TRBV18 and TRBJ1-1; D uncertain. The V gene lost 2 bases and the J gene lost 1 base, with 8 bases spanning the gap. In germline, CDR1 is KGHSH, CDR2 LQKENI. This CDR3 contains 14 residues. Written as DNA, the CDR3 is TGTGCCAGCTCACCAAACAGTCGGAACACTGAAGCTTTCTTT. Translated: CASSPNSRNTEAFF.

This chain joins TRBV15 and TRBJ2-5; 10 bases are shared with TRBD2. J was trimmed by 1 base and V by 1 base; bases with no gene match: 0. The CDR3 length is 15 residues. In germline, CDR1 is LNHNV, CDR2 YYDKDF (reference sequence). CDR3 residues: CATSRASGGQETQYF. CDR3 nucleotide sequence: TGTGCCACCAGCAGAGCTAGCGGGGGCCAAGAGACCCAGTACTTC. Combining the CDR3 with reference TRBV15 and TRBJ2-5 gives the whole variable domain DAMVIQNPRYQVTQFGKPVTLSCSQTLNHNVMYWYQQKSSQAPKLLFHYYDKDFNNEADTPDNFQSRRPNTSFCFLDIRSPGLGDTAMYLCATSRASGGQETQYFGPGTRLLVL.

The rearrangement joins TRBV18 to TRBJ1-4, with D hard to call. V was clipped by 4 bases and J by 0 bases, with 12 bases between them. CDR3 length: 16 amino acids. CDR1 and CDR2 from the germline V gene are KGHSH and LQKENI. The CDR3 sequence: CASSQRPGTTNEKLFF. For the CDR3, the DNA is TGTGCCAGCTCACAACGACCCGGGACAACTAATGAAAAACTGTTTTTT.